Listed here are 9 T cell receptor beta chains from one sample, sequenced in a study of blood T cell repertoires in COVID-19. Data came from immunoSEQ multiplex PCR; TCRdb stores just in-frame clones and leaves some out. The data hold around 170,000 clones, with 86% observed a single time. The sequenced sample was peripheral blood. These receptors all come from a woman in her twenties or thirties with active or convalescent COVID-19.

This chain connects TRBV3-1 (or the pseudogene TRBV3-2) to TRBJ1-6; 10 bases align to TRBD1. V was pared by 2 bases and J by 7 bases, with 2 bases of the junction left unmatched. The CDR3 covers 15 residues. Germline V gene lookup returns CDR1 LGHDT and CDR2 YNNKEL (reference sequence). The CDR3 loop reads CASSQRTGGNSPLHF. In DNA form, the CDR3 reads TGTGCCAGCAGCCAAAGGACAGGGGGGAATTCACCCCTCCACTTT.

CDR3 sequence: CASSSGTGDYEQYF. Written as DNA, the CDR3 is TGTGCCAGCTCAAGCGGGACAGGGGACTACGAGCAGTACTTC. The rearrangement joins TRBV18 to TRBJ2-7, with 10 positions matching TRBD1. The trim removed 5 bases at V and 3 bases at J, leaving 4 bases unmatched. This CDR3 contains 14 residues. The V gene's germline CDR1 is KGHSH and CDR2 LQKENI.

The chain combines TRBV18 with TRBJ2-5; 10 positions agree with TRBD2. Unmatched junction bases numbered 5, after V lost 3 bases and J lost 1 base. The CDR3 runs to 16 residues. CDR1 KGHSH and CDR2 LQKENI come from the germline V gene. CDR3 bases: TGTGCCAGCTCACCGTTAGCGGGGGGAATCCAAGAGACCCAGTACTTC. It codes for CASSPLAGGIQETQYF.

J is TRBJ1-6 and V is TRBV18; tentative D call: TRBD1 (6 bases). The CDR3 length is 15 residues. Germline V gene sequence: CDR1 KGHSH, CDR2 LQKENI. The V gene lost 2 bases and the J gene lost 7 bases, with 12 bases spanning the gap. As DNA, the CDR3 is TGTGCCAGCTCACCAGGAGCAGGGGTGAATTCACCCCTCCACTTT. Its translation is CASSPGAGVNSPLHF.

J is TRBJ1-3 and V is TRBV6-5; tentatively, D is TRBD1 (6 bases). The V gene's germline CDR1 is MNHEY and CDR2 SVGAGI. The length of the CDR3 is 16 residues. The V end lost 0 bases, the J end lost 0 bases, and 9 bases lay between the germline ends. CDR3 residues: CASSYSRGSSGNTIYF. The CDR3 nucleotides read TGTGCCAGCAGTTACTCCAGGGGCAGCTCTGGAAACACCATATATTTT.

The chain uses TRBV7-9 and TRBJ1-2; D unclear. The V end lost 7 bases, the J end lost 3 bases, and 15 bases lay between the germline ends. The V gene's germline CDR1 is SEHNR and CDR2 FQNEAQ (reference sequence). The CDR3 loop spans 14 amino acids. The CDR3 here is CASTPNVAYYGYTF. In DNA, the CDR3 is TGTGCCAGCACCCCGAATGTAGCCTACTATGGCTACACCTTC.

The gene calls are TRBV28 and TRBJ2-3, with 7 nucleotides matching TRBD1. The CDR3 is 16 amino acids. Germline-derived CDR1 and CDR2 are MDHEN and SYDVKM. The ends lost 6 bases at V and 1 base at J; junction bases unmatched: 10. CDR3 region: CASRGLLGTGTDTQYF. The CDR3 nucleotides are TGTGCCAGCAGGGGGCTACTTGGGACAGGCACAGATACGCAGTATTTT.

The chain carries TRBV11-2 and TRBJ2-7; D not resolved. CDR1 is SGHAT and CDR2 is FQNNGV in the germline V gene. The CDR3 has 13 residues. The V end was cut by 1 base, the J end by 3 bases, with 7 bases between. CDR3 amino acids: CASSLVASYEQYF. Here the CDR3 DNA reads TGTGCCAGCAGCTTAGTCGCTAGCTACGAGCAGTACTTC.

The chain has TRBV5-6 and TRBJ2-2, with 9 bases identical to TRBD1. The CDR3 consists of 17 residues. Unmatched junction bases numbered 6, after V lost 2 bases and J lost 1 base. Germline CDR1 reads SGHDT; CDR2 reads YYEEEE. The CDR3 DNA sequence: TGTGCCAGCAGCTTCTATAGGGGACAGGGGAACACCGGGGAGCTGTTTTTT. It translates to CASSFYRGQGNTGELFF.